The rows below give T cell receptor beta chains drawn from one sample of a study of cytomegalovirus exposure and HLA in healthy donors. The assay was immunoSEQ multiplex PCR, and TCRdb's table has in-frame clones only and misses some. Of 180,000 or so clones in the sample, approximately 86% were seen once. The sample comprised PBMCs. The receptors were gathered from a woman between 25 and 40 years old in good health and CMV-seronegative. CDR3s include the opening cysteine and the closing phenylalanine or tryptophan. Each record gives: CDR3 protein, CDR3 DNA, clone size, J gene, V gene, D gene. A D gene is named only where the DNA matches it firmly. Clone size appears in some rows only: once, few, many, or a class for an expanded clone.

CDR3aa: CASSLMVAGQETQYF
CDR3nt: TGTGCCAGCAGCTTAATGGTAGCGGGGCAAGAGACCCAGTACTTC
abundance: .
j_gene: TRBJ2-5
v_gene: TRBV7-3
d_gene: TRBD2

CDR3aa: CASSQDGAAGTTQYF
CDR3nt: TGCGCCAGCAGCCAAGATGGAGCGGCGGGGACGACCCAGTACTTC
abundance: .
j_gene: TRBJ2-5
v_gene: TRBV4-1
d_gene: .

CDR3aa: CASSLRGNTEAFF
CDR3nt: TGTGCCAGCAGTTTACGGGGGAACACTGAAGCTTTCTTT
abundance: .
j_gene: TRBJ1-1
v_gene: TRBV28
d_gene: .

CDR3aa: CATSRVTRVGETQYF
CDR3nt: TGTGCCACCAGCAGAGTGACCAGGGTAGGGGAGACCCAGTACTTC
abundance: few
j_gene: TRBJ2-5
v_gene: TRBV15
d_gene: .

CDR3aa: CASRGQSSYEQYF
CDR3nt: TGCGCCAGCCGCGGACAGAGCTCCTACGAGCAGTACTTC
abundance: few
j_gene: TRBJ2-7
v_gene: TRBV10-2
d_gene: .

CDR3aa: CASSDTSRGNTEAFF
CDR3nt: TGTGCCAGCAGCGACACCTCCCGGGGGAACACTGAAGCTTTCTTT
abundance: .
j_gene: TRBJ1-1
v_gene: TRBV7-2
d_gene: .

CDR3aa: CSVTPWGTQETQYF
CDR3nt: TGCAGCGTCACCCCGTGGGGGACTCAAGAGACCCAGTACTTC
abundance: .
j_gene: TRBJ2-5
v_gene: TRBV29-1
d_gene: .

CDR3aa: CASSLFGGPYNEQFF
CDR3nt: TGTGCCAGCAGTCTTTTCGGGGGGCCATACAATGAGCAGTTCTTC
abundance: .
j_gene: TRBJ2-1
v_gene: TRBV5-4
d_gene: .

CDR3aa: CASSYLGQGNIQYF
CDR3nt: TGTGCCAGCTCGTACCTGGGACAGGGAAACATTCAGTACTTC
abundance: .
j_gene: TRBJ2-4
v_gene: TRBV6-6
d_gene: TRBD1

CDR3aa: CASSREGQSNYGYTF
CDR3nt: TGCGCCAGCAGCAGAGAAGGACAGTCTAACTATGGCTACACCTTC
abundance: .
j_gene: TRBJ1-2
v_gene: TRBV5-1
d_gene: .

CDR3aa: CASSLGLVEEYTQYF
CDR3nt: TGTGCCAGCAGCTTGGGACTAGTGGAGGAATATACGCAGTATTTT
abundance: .
j_gene: TRBJ2-3
v_gene: TRBV5-4
d_gene: .

CDR3aa: CASTRGEGEAFF
CDR3nt: TGTGCCAGCACTCGGGGGGAGGGTGAAGCTTTCTTT
abundance: .
j_gene: TRBJ1-1
v_gene: TRBV2
d_gene: .

CDR3aa: CASSEWRAGNQPQHF
CDR3nt: TGTGCCAGCAGTGAATGGAGGGCCGGCAATCAGCCCCAGCATTTT
abundance: .
j_gene: TRBJ1-5
v_gene: TRBV2
d_gene: .

CDR3aa: CASSPRTWRDTEAFF
CDR3nt: TGCGCCAGCAGCCCCCGGACCTGGAGGGACACTGAAGCTTTCTTT
abundance: .
j_gene: TRBJ1-1
v_gene: TRBV5-1
d_gene: .

CDR3aa: CASSSGEYDEQYF
CDR3nt: TGCGCCAGCAGCTCGGGGGAGTACGACGAGCAGTACTTC
abundance: once
j_gene: TRBJ2-7
v_gene: TRBV5-1
d_gene: .

CDR3aa: CASSFDWNTEAFF
CDR3nt: TGTGCCAGCAGCTTTGACTGGAACACTGAAGCTTTCTTT
abundance: few
j_gene: TRBJ1-1
v_gene: TRBV7-9
d_gene: .

CDR3aa: CASSLDTATYEQYF
CDR3nt: TGTGCCAGCAGCTTAGATACAGCAACCTACGAGCAGTACTTC
abundance: .
j_gene: TRBJ2-7
v_gene: TRBV7-9
d_gene: .

CDR3aa: CASSRTGEGSGNTIYF
CDR3nt: TGTGCCAGCAGCCGGACAGGGGAAGGGTCTGGAAACACCATATATTTT
abundance: once
j_gene: TRBJ1-3
v_gene: TRBV6-6
d_gene: TRBD1

CDR3aa: CASSLLRDSGTEAFF
CDR3nt: TGTGCCAGCAGCTTATTGAGGGATTCGGGGACTGAAGCTTTCTTT
abundance: .
j_gene: TRBJ1-1
v_gene: TRBV11-3
d_gene: .

CDR3aa: CASSMVDYWDEQFF
CDR3nt: TGTGCCAGTAGTATGGTGGACTACTGGGATGAGCAGTTCTTC
abundance: .
j_gene: TRBJ2-1
v_gene: TRBV19
d_gene: .